The 5 T cell receptor beta chains reported below all come from one sample, sequenced in a study of blood T cell repertoires in COVID-19. The repertoire was sequenced with immunoSEQ multiplex PCR; TCRdb's copy has only in-frame clones and lacks some. This sample has over 150,000 clones, with about 87% found just once. Material for sequencing was peripheral blood. These receptors were taken from a young woman who had recovered from COVID-19.

In its sample, this clone was seen once. The CDR3 is CASSKDPTGVNSPLHF. The DNA of the CDR3 is TGTGCCAGTAGTAAAGACCCCACAGGGGTTAATTCACCCCTCCACTTT. This chain links TRBV19 with TRBJ1-6; TRBD1 matches 7 bases. CDR3 length equals 16 residues. The germline gives CDR1 LNHDA, CDR2 SQIVND (reference sequence). V lost 4 bases to trimming and J lost 6 bases; unmatched junction nucleotides: 9.

This chain uses TRBV4-3 with TRBJ1-1; tentative D call: TRBD1 (5 bases). The CDR3 has 13 amino acids. Germline V gene data show CDR1 as LGHNA and CDR2 as YSLEER. Trimming removed 3 bases from V and 4 bases from J, with 9 bases in between. The CDR3 protein is CASSHGRGTEAFF. CDR3 DNA sequence: TGCGCCAGCAGCCACGGGAGGGGCACTGAAGCTTTCTTT.

The V gene is TRBV5-4, the J gene TRBJ1-2; a possible D gene is TRBD1 (5 bases). V lost 0 bases and J 5 bases, leaving 11 bases between the germline ends. Germline-derived CDR1 and CDR2 are SGHNT and YYREEE (reference sequence). There are 14 residues in the CDR3. CDR3 DNA sequence: TGTGCCAGCAGCTTGGAAGCAGGGATGTATGGCTACACCTTC. It encodes CASSLEAGMYGYTF.

This chain joins TRBV4-1 and TRBJ1-1, with D hard to call. Germline loops: CDR1 MGHRA, CDR2 YSYEKL. The CDR3 extends over 15 amino acids. V was pared by 1 base and J by 1 base, with 10 bases between. This chain's CDR3 is CASSQVGRKNTEAFF. CDR3 nucleotides: TGCGCCAGCAGCCAAGTCGGCAGGAAGAACACTGAAGCTTTCTTT.

This clone has just a few counts. V is TRBV7-8 and J is TRBJ1-5, with D possibly TRBD1 on 5 matching bases. Deletions cut 0 bases from V and 3 bases from J, with 6 bases between. Per germline, CDR1 SGHVS and CDR2 FQNEAQ. The CDR3 is made up of 14 amino acids. As DNA, the CDR3 is TGTGCCAGCAGCTTAGCAGGGGACAATCAGCCCCAGCATTTT. It specifies CASSLAGDNQPQHF. Drawing the rest from reference TRBV7-8 and TRBJ1-5, the complete variable domain is GAGVSQSPRYKVAKRGQDVALRCDPISGHVSLFWYQQALGQGPEFLTYFQNEAQLDKSGLPSDRFFAERPEGSVSTLKIQRTQQEDSAVYLCASSLAGDNQPQHFGDGTRLSIL.